The next 21 T cell receptor beta chains were all read from a single sample in a study of T cell responses to AZD1222 COVID-19 vaccine. Libraries were prepared by immunoSEQ multiplex PCR; TCRdb keeps only in-frame clonotypes and omits some of them. Seen here are under 200,000 clones, 70% to 90% observed once, and the top ten hold around 1%. The input for sequencing was peripheral blood, taken 28 days after the second AZD1222 dose. Receptors originate from an adult who received the AZD1222 COVID-19 vaccine.

The chain couples TRBV3-1 (or the pseudogene TRBV3-2) to TRBJ2-1; 11 bases agree with TRBD2. Germline V lookup: CDR1 LGHDT, CDR2 YNNKEL (reference sequence). V dropped 0 bases and J dropped 15; count of bases not matched to a gene: 10. This CDR3 region has 15 residues. CDR3 sequence reads: CASSQDGTSGAKAFF. The DNA of the CDR3 is TGTGCCAGCAGCCAAGACGGGACTAGCGGAGCGAAAGCGTTCTTC.

The rearrangement uses TRBV6-5 and TRBJ1-5, with 7 nucleotides matching TRBD1. The CDR3 loop spans 15 amino acids. Trimming took 6 bases from V and 1 from J; bases not matched to a gene: 6. Germline CDR1 and CDR2: MNHEY and SVGAGI. The CDR3 DNA reads as TGTGCCAGCAGACCTACCAGGGGGAGCAATCAGCCCCAGCATTTT. Protein product: CASRPTRGSNQPQHF.

This sequence joins TRBV7-9 and TRBJ1-4, with D unresolved. This CDR3 contains 14 residues. The ends were cut back, 5 bases at V and 0 bases at J, with 7 bases in the middle. Germline V gene data show CDR1 as SEHNR and CDR2 as FQNEAQ (reference sequence). The CDR3 sequence: CASSGRATNEKLFF. In DNA, the CDR3 is TGTGCCAGCAGCGGCAGAGCAACTAATGAAAAACTGTTTTTT.

The chain uses TRBV2 and TRBJ1-2; D unresolved. Trimming shortened V by 6 bases and J by 2 bases, and 4 bases separated the two germline ends. Per the germline V gene, CDR1 is SNHLY and CDR2 is FYNNEI. The CDR3 extends over 11 amino acids. The CDR3 spells CASRGNYGYTF. The CDR3 region has the DNA TGTGCCAGCAGGGGGAACTATGGCTACACCTTC.

For the CDR3, the DNA is TGCGCCAGCAGCCAACCCCACCCCCCCTACGAGCAGTACTTC. Protein sequence: CASSQPHPPYEQYF. The chain carries TRBV4-1 and TRBJ2-7; D ambiguous. This CDR3 comprises 14 residues. Per germline, CDR1 MGHRA and CDR2 YSYEKL. With 2 bases removed from V and 2 bases from J, the gap between germline ends came to 10 bases.

CDR3 residues: CASSLLSQGYEQYF. In nucleotides, the CDR3 is TGTGCCAGCAGCTTATTATCACAGGGCTACGAGCAGTACTTC. The rearrangement links TRBV9 to TRBJ2-7, with D possibly matching TRBD1 (6 bases). Germline V gene lookup returns CDR1 SGDLS and CDR2 YYNGEE. The CDR3 is 14 residues long. Trimming shortened V by 4 bases and J by 3 bases, and 14 bases separated the two germline ends.

This chain joins TRBV4-3 and TRBJ1-1; tentative D call: TRBD1 (6 bases). V dropped 1 base and J dropped 5 bases, with 8 bases sitting between them. The germline gives CDR1 LGHNA, CDR2 YSLEER. The CDR3 has 13 residues. The CDR3 bases are TGCGCCAGCAGCCAAGGGGGGCGTACTGAAGCTTTCTTT. This codes for CASSQGGRTEAFF.

This clone has a handful of counts. CDR3 in DNA: TGTGCCAGTGTGGGACTGGGATTTACGGAGCAGTTCTTC. Translated: CASVGLGFTEQFF. The chain has TRBV19 and TRBJ2-1; maybe TRBD2 (6 bases). Per the germline V gene, CDR1 is LNHDA and CDR2 is SQIVND (reference sequence). The CDR3 is made up of 13 amino acids. The ends were cut back, 8 bases at V and 10 bases at J, with 18 bases in the middle.

The J gene is TRBJ2-7, the V gene TRBV7-2, with 9 bases aligning to TRBD2. V gave up 3 bases and J gave up 3 bases; unmatched junction bases: 6. CDR3 size: 15 residues. CDR1 and CDR2 (germline): SGHTA, FQGNSA. In DNA form, the CDR3 reads TGTGCCAGCAGCTTTACTAGCGGGTACGGCTACGAGCAGTACTTC. It specifies CASSFTSGYGYEQYF.

V is TRBV7-9 and J is TRBJ2-5; weak D call: TRBD1 (5 bases). The CDR3 length is 14 residues. The germline gives CDR1 SEHNR, CDR2 FQNEAQ (reference sequence). Deletions cut 2 bases from V and 7 bases from J, with 14 bases between. CDR3 amino acids: CASSLQGGSGTQYF. The CDR3 DNA reads as TGTGCCAGCAGCTTACAGGGCGGCTCGGGGACCCAGTACTTC.

This clone has more than one count but fewer than ten. J is TRBJ2-7 and V is TRBV4-2, with 8 bases fitting TRBD2. Germline CDR1 reads LGHNA; CDR2 reads YNFKEQ. The V segment lost 2 bases and the J segment 1 base; nucleotides outside the gene matches: 7. This CDR3 region has 16 residues. The CDR3 DNA sequence: TGTGCCAGCAGCCAAACCCCAGCGGGGGATTCCTACGAGCAGTACTTC. Its protein product is CASSQTPAGDSYEQYF.

The chain employs TRBV7-7 and TRBJ1-1; possible D gene TRBD1, 5 bases. V was shortened by 3 bases and J by 5 bases, with 10 bases between the two germline ends. CDR1 is SSHAT and CDR2 is FNYEAQ in the germline V gene (reference sequence). The CDR3 consists of 13 residues. This chain's CDR3 is CASSLREGTEAFF. The CDR3 coding sequence is TGTGCCAGCAGCTTGAGGGAGGGGACTGAAGCTTTCTTT.

The chain employs TRBV19 and TRBJ1-1, with 11 bases identical to TRBD1. The CDR3 is made up of 13 amino acids. Germline lookup yields CDR1 LNHDA and CDR2 SQIVND (reference sequence). Trimming took 6 bases from V and 6 from J; bases not matched to a gene: 3. This CDR3 is CASRGQGEAEAFF. The CDR3 nucleotides are TGTGCCAGTAGGGGACAGGGGGAAGCTGAAGCTTTCTTT.

The chain links TRBV4-1 to TRBJ2-3; 7 bases are a match to TRBD2. Germline-derived CDR1 and CDR2 are MGHRA and YSYEKL. The CDR3 totals 16 residues. After removal of 0 bases from V and 6 bases from J, the junction contained 9 bases not matched to a gene. The CDR3 here is CASSQDPSGPGDTQYF. CDR3 nucleotide sequence: TGCGCCAGCAGCCAAGATCCTAGCGGACCCGGTGATACGCAGTATTTT.

The gene calls are TRBV19 and TRBJ1-4, with TRBD1 as a possible D gene (6 bases). V was cut by 4 bases and J by 7 bases, with 13 bases left in between. The CDR3 runs 14 residues. Per the germline V gene, CDR1 is LNHDA and CDR2 is SQIVND (reference sequence). As DNA, the CDR3 is TGTGCCAGTAGTACAGGGGTTCAGGGTGAAAAACTGTTTTTT. Translation gives CASSTGVQGEKLFF.

This clone occurred once. The chain employs TRBV5-1 and TRBJ2-3; 9 bases align to TRBD2. Germline loops: CDR1 SGHRS, CDR2 YFSETQ. The CDR3 runs 16 residues. Trimming at V came to 0 bases and at J to 2 bases, leaving 4 bases not matched to a gene. This chain's CDR3 is CASSLVGGGATDTQYF. The CDR3 DNA reads as TGCGCCAGCAGCTTGGTTGGCGGGGGGGCCACAGATACGCAGTATTTT. The full variable domain, with the rest looked up from reference TRBV5-1 and TRBJ2-3, is KAGVTQTPRYLIKTRGQQVTLSCSPISGHRSVSWYQQTPGQGLQFLFEYFSETQRNKGNFPGRFSGRQFSNSRSEMNVSTLELGDSALYLCASSLVGGGATDTQYFGPGTRLTVL.

The J gene is TRBJ2-5, the V gene TRBV19; D gene ambiguous. The CDR3 length is 14 residues. The germline CDR1 and CDR2 sequences are LNHDA and SQIVND (reference sequence). The V end lost 5 bases, the J end lost 5 bases, and 15 bases lay between the germline ends. The DNA for the CDR3 is TGTGCCAGTAGTTCAATGGACGTTTGGGAGACCCAGTACTTC. It specifies CASSSMDVWETQYF. The full variable domain, with the rest looked up from reference TRBV19 and TRBJ2-5, is DGGITQSPKYLFRKEGQNVTLSCEQNLNHDAMYWYRQDPGQGLRLIYYSQIVNDFQKGDIAEGYSVSREKKESFPLTVTSAQKNPTAFYLCASSSMDVWETQYFGPGTRLLVL.

The rearrangement links TRBV5-1 to TRBJ1-2; no clear D gene. The CDR3 loop spans 14 amino acids. The germline V and J ends were trimmed by 2 bases and 10 bases, with 18 bases remaining between them. From germline, CDR1 is SGHRS and CDR2 YFSETQ. CDR3 protein: CASSLSLGREIYTF. CDR3 coding DNA: TGCGCCAGCAGCTTAAGCCTGGGGAGGGAAATCTACACCTTC.

The table lists this clone with a count of one. The chain uses TRBV10-2 and TRBJ1-4; the D is unclear. This CDR3 is built from 12 residues. Trimming removed 0 bases from V and 7 bases from J, with 3 bases in between. CDR1 and CDR2 from the germline V gene are WSHSY and SAAADI. CDR3 DNA sequence: TGCGCCAGCAGTGAGTCGGCTGAAAAACTGTTTTTT. Protein product: CASSESAEKLFF.

Here the CDR3 DNA reads TGTGCCAGCAGCTTAGGTGGGGGGCCCCACAATGAGCAGTTCTTC. Translating gives CASSLGGGPHNEQFF. The chain combines TRBV7-9 with TRBJ2-1; D may correspond to TRBD1 or TRBD2 (6 bases each). CDR3 size: 15 residues. Germline assignment: CDR1 SEHNR and CDR2 FQNEAQ (reference sequence). V was trimmed by 1 base and J by 5 bases, leaving 12 bases between them.

V usage is TRBV7-2 and J usage is TRBJ2-1; possibly TRBD1 for D (6 bases). Trimming pared 5 bases from V and 12 bases from J, leaving 17 bases between. CDR3 length equals 13 residues. Germline CDR1 reads SGHTA; CDR2 reads FQGNSA. This CDR3 is CASSNRPLRGQFF. In nucleotides, the CDR3 is TGTGCCAGCAGCAATCGGCCACTCAGGGGGCAGTTCTTC.